This T cell receptor (beta chain) was obtained from a study of blood T cell repertoires in COVID-19. The germline V and J ends were trimmed by 5 bases and 1 base, with 9 bases remaining between them. CDR1 and CDR2 (germline): SNHLY, FYNNEI. The CDR3 runs 14 residues. Produced via immunoSEQ multiplex PCR; TCRdb's table is partial and in-frame only. The sample shows some 59,000 clones, around 83% of them seen only once. The chain links TRBV2 to TRBJ1-5; D might be TRBD1 (5 bases). What was sequenced was peripheral blood. This sequence was found in a young man with COVID-19, enrolled during active disease. CDR3 nucleotides: TGTGCCAGCAGTCGGACATCCAGCAATCAGCCCCAGCATTTT. Protein product: CASSRTSSNQPQHF.